This T cell receptor (beta chain) was obtained from a study of breast tumors, draining lymph nodes, adjacent tissues. Breast cancer patients provided tissue from their axillary draining lymph nodes. Per the germline V gene, CDR1 is MNHEY and CDR2 is SVGEGT. V gave up 11 bases and J gave up 9 bases; unmatched junction bases: 10. The CDR3 spans 12 residues. TCRdb recomputed calls from the multiplex PCR reads with MiXCR, one row per CDR3 protein. Of around 230,000 distinct CDR3 sequences in the sample, 32% were seen once. Concerning this clonotype itself: The target antigen is unknown. Since a much larger clone is just one base distant, this may be a read error.

The study's findings and limits: That most tumor T cells come from lymph nodes remained unproven.

The sample comprised axillary lymph node tissue. This chain links TRBV6-2 or TRBV6-3 with TRBJ1-5, with 7 bases matching TRBD1. The TCR comes from a female donor with breast cancer. Some clones in this sample may be carry-over from other donors' samples. CDR3 in amino acids: CAAEGGLGPQHF. The DNA of the CDR3 is TGTGCCGCAGAAGGGGGCTTGGGGCCCCAGCATTTT.